The sequence of this T cell receptor (beta chain) was determined in a study of T cells in Graves' hyperthyroidism and ophthalmopathy. Study-wide results and limits: Clonotypes that were expanded in thyroid above 0.001 mostly appeared in blood too. Researchers report that a 13 V-J model separated ophthalmopathy from stable hyperthyroidism.

CDR3 length equals 15 residues. CDR1 SGHRS and CDR2 YFSETQ come from the germline V gene. With 2 bases removed from V and 4 bases from J, the gap between germline ends came to 15 bases. This clonotype was seen at least ten times. Its antigen is currently unknown. TCR beta CDR3 regions were amplified from RNA transcripts. Primed by the HTBI set, a first-round RT-PCR was run on the TCR CDR3. TCRdb re-derived calls from the multiplex PCR reads in MiXCR, one entry per CDR3 protein. The sample shows about 540,000 distinct CDR3 sequences, about 43% of them seen only once. Exclusion of patients followed from uncontrolled infection, other autoimmune disease, pregnancy or lactation.

The TCR originated in a woman aged 18-30 years with Graves' hyperthyroidism. J is TRBJ1-1 and V is TRBV5-1; D uncertain. Sequenced input: peripheral blood or thyroid tissue (not recorded which). The CDR3 DNA follows: TGCGCCAGCAGCTTAAATCAGAGGGCAAGCACTGAAGCTTTCTTT. Protein: CASSLNQRASTEAFF.